This T cell receptor (beta chain) was observed in a study of T cells in Graves' hyperthyroidism and ophthalmopathy. The hyperthyroidism was newly diagnosed and had lasted under 2 months; the patients were aged 18 to 65. Each diagnosis drew on symptoms, thyroxine, TRAb, thyroid ultrasound and orbital computed tomography findings. Using 9.5 to 10 ml of fresh peripheral blood, PBMCs were prepared. Points from the study as a whole: Blood shared most expanded thyroid clonotypes above 0.001.

The CDR3 is 16 residues long. Germline V gene data show CDR1 as WSHSY and CDR2 as SAAADI. V shed 4 bases, J shed 6 bases, and the junction held 11 bases outside the gene matches. Authors of the study amplified TCR beta CDR3 regions from RNA transcripts. A first-round RT-PCR of the TCR CDR3 used the HTBI primer set. TCRdb reprocessed the multiplex PCR reads with MiXCR, giving one entry per CDR3 protein. The table shows some 600,000 distinct CDR3 sequences, with over 11% occurring only once. A few counts support this clonotype. Its antigen is undetermined. V gene TRBV10-2 combines with J gene TRBJ2-3; 9 bases map to TRBD2. The sequencing sample was made of blood. This TCR was recovered from a woman aged 25 to 39 with Graves' hyperthyroidism that later progressed to Graves' ophthalmopathy. CDR3 DNA sequence: TGCGCCAGCAGTGGGGAAAGGACTAGCGCCCCTGATACGCAGTATTTT. It yields the protein CASSGERTSAPDTQYF.